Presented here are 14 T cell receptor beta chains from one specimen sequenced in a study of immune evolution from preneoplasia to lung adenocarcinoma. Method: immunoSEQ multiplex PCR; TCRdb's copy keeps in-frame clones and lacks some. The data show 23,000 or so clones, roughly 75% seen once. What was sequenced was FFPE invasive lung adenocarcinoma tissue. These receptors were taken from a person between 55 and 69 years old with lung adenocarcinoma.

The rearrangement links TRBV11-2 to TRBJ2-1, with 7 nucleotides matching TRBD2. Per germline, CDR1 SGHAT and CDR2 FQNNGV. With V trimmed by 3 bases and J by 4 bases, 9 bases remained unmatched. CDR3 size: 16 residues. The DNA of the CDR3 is TGTGCCAGCAGCTTGTCGGTGGGACTACAATACAATGAGCAGTTCTTC. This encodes CASSLSVGLQYNEQFF. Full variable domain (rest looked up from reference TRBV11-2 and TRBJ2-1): EAGVAQSPRYKIIEKRQSVAFWCNPISGHATLYWYQQILGQGPKLLIQFQNNGVVDDSQLPKDRFSAERLKGVDSTLKIQPAKLEDSAVYLCASSLSVGLQYNEQFFGPGTRLTVL.

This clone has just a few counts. CDR3 DNA sequence: TGTGCCACCACCTGGGACAGGGGGCGTGAGCAGTACTTC. This codes for CATTWDRGREQYF. The rearrangement uses TRBV15 and TRBJ2-7; 12 nucleotides agree with TRBD1. CDR1 LNHNV and CDR2 YYDKDF come from the germline V gene (reference sequence). The J segment lost 7 bases and the V segment lost 7 bases, leaving 5 bases of the junction unmatched. The CDR3 sequence is 13 residues long.

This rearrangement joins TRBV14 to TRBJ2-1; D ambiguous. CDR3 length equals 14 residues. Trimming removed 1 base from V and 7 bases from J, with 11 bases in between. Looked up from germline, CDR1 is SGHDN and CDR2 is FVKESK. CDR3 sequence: CASSQGFFVNEQFF. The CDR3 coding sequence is TGTGCCAGCAGCCAAGGGTTCTTTGTAAATGAGCAGTTCTTC.

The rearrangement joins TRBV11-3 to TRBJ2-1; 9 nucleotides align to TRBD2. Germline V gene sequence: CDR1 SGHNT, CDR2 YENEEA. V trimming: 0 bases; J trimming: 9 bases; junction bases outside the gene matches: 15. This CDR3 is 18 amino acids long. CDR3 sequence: CASSLDALSGSRLIEQFF. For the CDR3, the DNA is TGTGCCAGCAGCTTAGATGCCCTTAGCGGGAGTCGTTTAATTGAGCAGTTCTTC.

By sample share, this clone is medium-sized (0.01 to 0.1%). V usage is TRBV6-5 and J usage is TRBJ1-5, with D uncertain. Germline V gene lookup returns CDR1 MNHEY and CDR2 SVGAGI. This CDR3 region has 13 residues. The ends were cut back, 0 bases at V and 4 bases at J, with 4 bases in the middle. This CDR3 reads CASSYSKNQPQHF. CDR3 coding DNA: TGTGCCAGCAGTTACTCGAAAAATCAGCCCCAGCATTTT.

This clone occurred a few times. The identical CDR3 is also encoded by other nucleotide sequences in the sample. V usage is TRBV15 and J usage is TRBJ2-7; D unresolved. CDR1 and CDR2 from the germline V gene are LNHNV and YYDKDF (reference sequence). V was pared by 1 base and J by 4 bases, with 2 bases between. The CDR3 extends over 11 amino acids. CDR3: CATSRGYEQYF. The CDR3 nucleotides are TGTGCCACCAGCAGAGGGTACGAGCAGTACTTC.

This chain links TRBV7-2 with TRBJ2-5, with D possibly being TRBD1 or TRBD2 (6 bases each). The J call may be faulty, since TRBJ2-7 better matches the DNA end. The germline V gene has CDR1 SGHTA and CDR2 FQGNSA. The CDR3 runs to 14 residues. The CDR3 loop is CASSPRGVLYEQYF. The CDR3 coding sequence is TGTGCCAGCAGCCCTAGGGGGGTTCTCTACGAGCAGTACTTC.

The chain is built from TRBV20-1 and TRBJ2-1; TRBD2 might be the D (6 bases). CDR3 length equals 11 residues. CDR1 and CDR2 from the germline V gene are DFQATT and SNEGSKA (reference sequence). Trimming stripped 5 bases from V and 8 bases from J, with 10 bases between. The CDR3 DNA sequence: TGCAGTGCTCCTAGCGAGCATGAGCAGTTCTTC. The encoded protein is CSAPSEHEQFF.

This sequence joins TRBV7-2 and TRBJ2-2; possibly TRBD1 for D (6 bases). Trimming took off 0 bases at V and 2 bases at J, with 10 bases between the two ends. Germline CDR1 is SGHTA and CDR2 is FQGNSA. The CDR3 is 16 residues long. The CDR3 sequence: CASSLAQQGNTGELFF. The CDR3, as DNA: TGTGCCAGCAGCTTAGCGCAACAGGGTAACACCGGGGAGCTGTTTTTT.

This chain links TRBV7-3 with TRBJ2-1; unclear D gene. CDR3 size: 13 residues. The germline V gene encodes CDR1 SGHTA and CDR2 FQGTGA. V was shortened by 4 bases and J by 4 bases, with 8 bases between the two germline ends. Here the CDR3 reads CASSSPTYNEQFF. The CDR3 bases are TGTGCCAGCAGCTCACCTACTTACAATGAGCAGTTCTTC.

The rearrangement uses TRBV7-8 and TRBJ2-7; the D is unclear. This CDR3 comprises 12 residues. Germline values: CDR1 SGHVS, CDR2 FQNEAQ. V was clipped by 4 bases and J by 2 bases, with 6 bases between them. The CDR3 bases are TGTGCCAGCAGCTCACCTACCTACGAGCAGTACTTC. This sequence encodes CASSSPTYEQYF. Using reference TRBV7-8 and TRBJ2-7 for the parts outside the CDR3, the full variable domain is GAGVSQSPRYKVAKRGQDVALRCDPISGHVSLFWYQQALGQGPEFLTYFQNEAQLDKSGLPSDRFFAERPEGSVSTLKIQRTQQEDSAVYLCASSSPTYEQYFGPGTRLTVT.

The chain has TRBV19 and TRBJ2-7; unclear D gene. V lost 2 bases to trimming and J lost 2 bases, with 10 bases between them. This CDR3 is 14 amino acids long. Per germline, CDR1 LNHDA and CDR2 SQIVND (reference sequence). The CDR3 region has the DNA TGTGCCAGTAGTATATTTTCTAATACCTACGAGCAGTACTTC. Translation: CASSIFSNTYEQYF.

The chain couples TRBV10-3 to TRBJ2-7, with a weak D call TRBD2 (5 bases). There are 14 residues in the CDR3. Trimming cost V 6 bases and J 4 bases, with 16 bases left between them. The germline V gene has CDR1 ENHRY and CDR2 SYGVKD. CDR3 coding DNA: TGTGCCATCAGGGACTCCGTCCTAGCTTACGAGCAGTACTTC. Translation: CAIRDSVLAYEQYF.

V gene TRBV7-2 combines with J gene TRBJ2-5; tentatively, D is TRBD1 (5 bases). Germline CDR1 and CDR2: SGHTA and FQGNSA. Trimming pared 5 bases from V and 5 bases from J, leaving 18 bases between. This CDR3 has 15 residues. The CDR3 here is CASSLFRVPLETQYF. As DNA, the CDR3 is TGTGCCAGCAGCCTCTTCAGGGTTCCCTTGGAGACCCAGTACTTC.